The clone carrying this TCR beta chain was seen a few times. Its antigen remains unknown. This entry is derived from a study of shared clonotypes between healthy human individuals. Regarding the study as a whole: Compared with clonotypes that all four donors shared, non-shared clonotypes had lower generation probabilities. Naive subsets usually exceeded memory subsets in estimated richness.

Trimming removed 3 bases at V and 2 bases at J, with 17 bases between. In germline, CDR1 is KGHSH, CDR2 LQKENI. The CDR3 is made up of 17 amino acids. Naive CD8 cells were CD45RO-negative, positively selected for CCR7, excluding terminally differentiated effector memory CD45RA+ cells. Nashville, Tennessee was home to all donors, each a Caucasian adult. As handled by the study authors: ImmunoSEQ sequences covered only the junction and lacked quality scores; filtering therefore differed. TCRdb's table, derived via immunoSEQ multiplex PCR, lists solely in-frame clones and lacks some. D and trimming come from the DNA, and the V and J calls and clone size come from that table. The sample includes roughly 2.1 million clones, 93% of them seen just once.

The sequenced sample consisted of naive CD8+ T cells from PBMCs. J is TRBJ1-5 and V is TRBV18, with unresolved D. This clonotype was sampled from a man between 18 and 35 years old in good health. Some clones in this sample may be carry-over from other donors' samples. The CDR3 sequence is CASSPSRGVGGNQPQHF. In DNA form, the CDR3 reads TGTGCCAGCTCACCCTCCCGGGGAGTTGGAGGCAATCAGCCCCAGCATTTT.